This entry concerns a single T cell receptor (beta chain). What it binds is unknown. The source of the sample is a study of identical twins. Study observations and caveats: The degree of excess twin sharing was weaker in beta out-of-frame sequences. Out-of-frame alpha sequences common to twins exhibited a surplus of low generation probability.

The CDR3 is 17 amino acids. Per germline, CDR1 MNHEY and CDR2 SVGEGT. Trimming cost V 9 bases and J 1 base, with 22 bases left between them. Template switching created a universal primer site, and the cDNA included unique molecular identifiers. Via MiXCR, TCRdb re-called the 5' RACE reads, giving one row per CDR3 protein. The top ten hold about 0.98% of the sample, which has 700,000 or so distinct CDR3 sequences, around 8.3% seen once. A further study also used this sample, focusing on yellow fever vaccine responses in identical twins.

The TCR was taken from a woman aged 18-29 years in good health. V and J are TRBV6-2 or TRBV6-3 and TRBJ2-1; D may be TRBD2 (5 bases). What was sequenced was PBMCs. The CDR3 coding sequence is TGTGCCAGTACTACATGGACTTCCATAAGGTCCTACAATGAGCAGTTCTTC. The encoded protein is CASTTWTSIRSYNEQFF.